A selection of T cell receptor beta chains follows, all from one sample in a study of blood T cell repertoires in COVID-19. Repertoires were generated with immunoSEQ multiplex PCR, while TCRdb's copy carries only in-frame clones and drops some. This table has around 210,000 clones, approximately 88% appearing once. The sample consisted of PBMCs or T cells enriched from blood (not recorded which). The receptors derive from a woman aged 18-29 years who had recovered from COVID-19. Each CDR3 is given with its conserved first and last residue. Each record gives: D gene, clone size, V gene, CDR3 protein. A D gene is named only where the DNA matches it firmly. Not all rows give a size; the values are once, few, many and, for expanded clones, a class.

D: TRBD1; size: NA; V: TRBV28; CDR3: CASSQHRGTEAFF
D: TRBD1; size: NA; V: TRBV11-3; CDR3: CASSPDRGDSPLHF
D: TRBD2; size: NA; V: TRBV19; CDR3: CASSIPGRASYEQYF
D: NA; size: NA; V: TRBV6-5; CDR3: CASRDYRNSNQPQHF
D: TRBD1; size: NA; V: TRBV6-5; CDR3: CASSYRGQGSYEQYF
D: TRBD2; size: NA; V: TRBV4-2; CDR3: CASSQDPTSGGPADTQYF
D: NA; size: once; V: TRBV30; CDR3: CAWSPFERGRYGYTF
D: TRBD1; size: NA; V: TRBV7-8; CDR3: CASSLETGKETQYF
D: NA; size: NA; V: TRBV4-2; CDR3: CASSQGGLTEAFF
D: NA; size: few; V: TRBV6-1; CDR3: CASSEAPGSGWGYTF
D: TRBD1; size: NA; V: TRBV28; CDR3: CASSLEGQGVRETQYF
D: NA; size: few; V: TRBV2; CDR3: CASSLDSGGSPATEAFF
D: TRBD1; size: once; V: TRBV6-5; CDR3: CASRPQGIYQPQHF
D: NA; size: NA; V: TRBV19; CDR3: CASSMLSTGSSYNEQFF
D: TRBD1; size: NA; V: TRBV24-1; CDR3: CATSDKMDRAQETQYF
D: TRBD2; size: NA; V: TRBV6-5; CDR3: CASSLAGASYEQYF
D: NA; size: once; V: TRBV7-3; CDR3: CASSLTLNQPQHF
D: NA; size: NA; V: TRBV5-1; CDR3: CASLGQSETQYF
D: NA; size: NA; V: TRBV11-3; CDR3: CASSPRLRSGELFF
D: NA; size: NA; V: TRBV21-1; CDR3: CASRGGGSWTEAFF
D: TRBD1; size: NA; V: TRBV2; CDR3: CASSEAPGQGYEQYF
D: NA; size: once; V: TRBV19; CDR3: CASSPRDNNQPQHF
D: NA; size: once; V: TRBV30; CDR3: CAWSVRGGEQYF
D: NA; size: NA; V: TRBV4-1; CDR3: CASSQDNYNEQFF
D: TRBD1; size: NA; V: TRBV7-2; CDR3: CASSPRQGTGNTIYF
D: NA; size: NA; V: TRBV29-1; CDR3: CSVAEGRETQYF
D: NA; size: NA; V: TRBV19; CDR3: CASSQQGLNTIYF
D: TRBD1; size: few; V: TRBV2; CDR3: CASRQTTGLSAIHQPQHF
D: NA; size: many; V: TRBV3-1/TRBV3-2; CDR3: CASSRVVNEQFF
D: NA; size: NA; V: TRBV19; CDR3: CASSMGSRGRYQPQHF
D: NA; size: NA; V: TRBV30; CDR3: CAWSSAGAPYGYTF
D: NA; size: NA; V: TRBV15; CDR3: CATSRDLQFSDTQYF
D: NA; size: NA; V: TRBV6-5; CDR3: CASRLRQDSGNTIYF
D: NA; size: NA; V: TRBV3-1/TRBV3-2; CDR3: CASSQGGGNTGELFF
D: TRBD1; size: NA; V: TRBV4-1; CDR3: CASSQETPTGYDNEQFF
D: NA; size: NA; V: TRBV24-1; CDR3: CATSDSRVGRRPDTQYF
D: TRBD1; size: NA; V: TRBV5-4; CDR3: CASSSGQVYTEAFF
D: NA; size: NA; V: TRBV27; CDR3: CASSLGLNTEAFF
D: TRBD1; size: NA; V: TRBV28; CDR3: CASSPTNRGSNQPQHF
D: NA; size: NA; V: TRBV18; CDR3: CASSLGQITGELFF
D: TRBD1; size: NA; V: TRBV28; CDR3: CAGRDRMNSPLHF
D: NA; size: many; V: TRBV11-3; CDR3: CASSLEKGGGDYEQYF
D: NA; size: NA; V: TRBV28; CDR3: CASSLTGHEQFF
D: TRBD1; size: NA; V: TRBV29-1; CDR3: CSVRQGYTEAFF
D: TRBD2; size: NA; V: TRBV4-2; CDR3: CASSQLSGGRTDTQYF
D: NA; size: NA; V: TRBV6-2/TRBV6-3; CDR3: CASSYPGHFEPLNQPQHF
D: TRBD1; size: NA; V: TRBV5-4; CDR3: CASSLEGGRAYEQYF
D: NA; size: NA; V: TRBV5-4; CDR3: CASSPQFGQGQTEAFF
D: TRBD1; size: NA; V: TRBV30; CDR3: CAWSEGTVNTEAFF
D: NA; size: NA; V: TRBV14; CDR3: CASSHIGAVETQYF
D: TRBD1; size: once; V: TRBV25-1; CDR3: CASRRQGQNTEAFF
D: TRBD1; size: NA; V: TRBV27; CDR3: CASSLGGQSDSPLHF
D: TRBD1; size: NA; V: TRBV5-5; CDR3: CASSLGQGPYEQYF
D: TRBD1; size: NA; V: TRBV28; CDR3: CASSFVTGATQPQHF
D: TRBD1; size: NA; V: TRBV18; CDR3: CASSLGQGASGNTIYF
D: NA; size: NA; V: TRBV19; CDR3: CASSRDSTNQPQHF